The rows below give T cell receptor beta chains drawn from one sample of a study of regulatory T cells in long-lasting Graves disease. In TCRdb, the multiplex PCR reads were re-called with MiXCR into one record per CDR3 protein. The sample records 350,000 to 450,000 distinct CDR3 sequences, roughly 20% being singletons. The input for sequencing was peripheral blood mononuclear cells (PBMCs), taken when the disease was refractory, from a patient treated with antithyroid drugs. Receptors originate from a woman in her thirties or forties with Graves disease. The CDR3 runs from the conserved cysteine through the conserved F or W. Fields, in order: V gene, J gene, D gene, clone size, CDR3 protein, CDR3 DNA. A D gene is named only where the DNA matches it firmly. Clone size is not always given. Where it is, it says once, few, many or a class for expanded clones.

V gene: TRBV5-1
J gene: TRBJ2-7
D gene: -
clone size: -
CDR3 protein: CASSIGTFTYEQYF
CDR3 DNA: TGCGCCAGCAGCATCGGGACCTTTACCTACGAGCAGTACTTC

V gene: TRBV14
J gene: TRBJ2-5
D gene: TRBD1
clone size: -
CDR3 protein: CASSPQGPGETQYF
CDR3 DNA: TGTGCCAGCTCACCACAGGGGCCGGGGGAGACCCAGTACTTC

V gene: TRBV12-3/TRBV12-4
J gene: TRBJ2-7
D gene: -
clone size: -
CDR3 protein: CASSFRMAGMVYEQYF
CDR3 DNA: TGTGCCAGCAGTTTTAGGATGGCAGGGATGGTTTACGAGCAGTACTTC

V gene: TRBV20-1
J gene: TRBJ2-7
D gene: -
clone size: few
CDR3 protein: CSAPPLRPPYEQYF
CDR3 DNA: TGCAGTGCTCCACCTCTTAGGCCTCCCTACGAGCAGTACTTC

V gene: TRBV7-2
J gene: TRBJ2-3
D gene: TRBD2
clone size: -
CDR3 protein: CASSRRASGLGDTQYF
CDR3 DNA: TGTGCCAGCAGCCGGCGAGCTAGCGGGTTGGGAGATACGCAGTATTTT

V gene: TRBV20-1
J gene: TRBJ2-5
D gene: -
clone size: -
CDR3 protein: CSAYLEGTQYF
CDR3 DNA: TGCAGTGCTTACCTAGAAGGGACCCAGTACTTC

V gene: TRBV28
J gene: TRBJ1-1
D gene: TRBD1
clone size: many
CDR3 protein: CAILPIQGMNTEAFF
CDR3 DNA: TGTGCCATCCTCCCTATACAGGGGATGAACACTGAAGCTTTCTTT

V gene: TRBV20-1
J gene: TRBJ2-2
D gene: TRBD2
clone size: few
CDR3 protein: CSAQVGLAGDTGELFF
CDR3 DNA: TGCAGTGCTCAGGTGGGCCTAGCGGGTGACACCGGGGAGCTGTTTTTT

V gene: TRBV20-1
J gene: TRBJ1-1
D gene: -
clone size: few
CDR3 protein: CSARVAGVKTEAFF
CDR3 DNA: TGCAGTGCTAGAGTCGCGGGGGTGAAAACTGAAGCTTTCTTT

V gene: TRBV7-3
J gene: TRBJ2-1
D gene: -
clone size: -
CDR3 protein: CASSLNTLIGPYNEQFF
CDR3 DNA: TGTGCCAGCAGCTTAAATACGCTGATTGGACCCTACAATGAGCAGTTCTTC

V gene: TRBV12-3/TRBV12-4
J gene: TRBJ2-7
D gene: -
clone size: many
CDR3 protein: CASSPPGQTYEQYF
CDR3 DNA: TGTGCCAGCAGTCCTCCGGGACAAACCTACGAGCAGTACTTC

V gene: TRBV14
J gene: TRBJ1-1
D gene: -
clone size: few
CDR3 protein: CASSQILGWAFF
CDR3 DNA: TGTGCCAGCAGCCAAATTCTAGGGTGGGCTTTCTTT

V gene: TRBV19
J gene: TRBJ1-1
D gene: -
clone size: few
CDR3 protein: CASRNTLNTEAFF
CDR3 DNA: TGTGCCAGTAGGAACACATTGAACACTGAAGCTTTCTTT

V gene: TRBV11-2
J gene: TRBJ2-5
D gene: TRBD2
clone size: many
CDR3 protein: CASSLDLGGRPFIGETQYF
CDR3 DNA: TGTGCCAGCAGCTTAGATCTTGGCGGGAGGCCCTTCATCGGAGAGACCCAGTACTTC

V gene: TRBV2
J gene: TRBJ2-2
D gene: -
clone size: many
CDR3 protein: CASSGRGGGELFF
CDR3 DNA: TGTGCCAGCAGTGGCCGAGGGGGAGGGGAGCTGTTTTTT